The 6 T cell receptor beta chains below were found in one sample sequenced in a study of shared T cell receptors in the human thymus. Generated by immunoSEQ multiplex PCR, the TCRdb table keeps only in-frame clones and is missing some. This repertoire shows just under 550,000 clones, 78% found once; its top ten account for less than 0.015%. A further study also used this sample, focusing on human thymus T cells.

Sequences were obtained from thymocytes. The receptors stem from a boy less than two years old with a congenital heart defect.

The chain carries TRBV28 and TRBJ2-1; 8 bases are a match to TRBD2. This CDR3 comprises 17 residues. The V segment lost 2 bases and the J segment 1 base; nucleotides outside the gene matches: 7. The germline V gene has CDR1 MDHEN and CDR2 SYDVKM. For the CDR3, the DNA is TGTGCCAGCAGTTTAAGAGCGGGAGTGGAGTCCTACAATGAGCAGTTCTTC. It specifies CASSLRAGVESYNEQFF.

The V and J genes are TRBV28 and TRBJ1-1, with D hard to call. The CDR3 loop spans 14 amino acids. The V end was cut by 5 bases, the J end by 1 base, with 11 bases between. Germline loops: CDR1 MDHEN, CDR2 SYDVKM. CDR3 sequence reads: CASSLTSTNTEAFF. For the CDR3, the DNA is TGTGCCAGCAGTCTGACATCTACGAACACTGAAGCTTTCTTT. Supplemented by reference TRBV28 and TRBJ1-1, the full variable domain reads DVKVTQSSRYLVKRTGEKVFLECVQDMDHENMFWYRQDPGLGLRLIYFSYDVKMKEKGDIPEGYSVSREKKERFSLILESASTNQTSMYLCASSLTSTNTEAFFGQGTRLTVV.

In its sample, this clone was seen a few times. The CDR3 protein is CAISESASGRTTDTQYF. In DNA, the CDR3 is TGTGCCATCAGTGAGTCGGCTAGCGGGAGGACCACAGATACGCAGTATTTT. This rearrangement joins TRBV10-3 to TRBJ2-3; 11 nucleotides agree with TRBD2. The ends lost 0 bases at V and 2 bases at J; junction bases unmatched: 4. This CDR3 has 17 amino acids. Germline loops: CDR1 ENHRY, CDR2 SYGVKD.

The chain combines TRBV9 with TRBJ1-5; the D is unclear. Germline-derived CDR1 and CDR2 are SGDLS and YYNGEE. The CDR3 runs 19 residues. The germline V and J ends were trimmed by 4 bases and 0 bases, with 23 bases remaining between them. CDR3 nucleotide sequence: TGTGCCAGCAGCCAACGGCTCGAGACACCTGGATATAGCAATCAGCCCCAGCATTTT. This gives the protein CASSQRLETPGYSNQPQHF.

This clone was seen once. The CDR3 here is CASSEGPGGPNTEAFF. The CDR3 DNA is TGTGCCAGCAGTGAAGGGCCAGGGGGCCCCAACACTGAAGCTTTCTTT. The chain has TRBV6-4 and TRBJ1-1; 8 nucleotides line up with TRBD1. V was clipped by 3 bases and J by 2 bases; unmatched bases: 8. The CDR3 consists of 16 residues. The V gene's germline CDR1 is MRHNA and CDR2 SNTAGT.

V is TRBV5-5 and J is TRBJ1-3, with 10 bases fitting TRBD1. This CDR3 has 20 amino acids. Germline V gene lookup returns CDR1 SGHKS and CDR2 YYEKEE (reference sequence). The junction had 16 bases not matched to a gene; V was cut back by 4 bases and J by 0 bases. CDR3 nucleotides: TGTGCCAGCAGCATCGAACACGGGGGACAGGGGCGCTTCTCTGGAAACACCATATATTTT. Amino acid sequence: CASSIEHGGQGRFSGNTIYF.